This T cell receptor (beta chain) stems from a study of T cells in Graves' hyperthyroidism and ophthalmopathy. Amplification yielded TCR beta CDR3 regions, with RNA transcripts as the source. The TCR CDR3 was amplified in a first-round RT-PCR using the HTBI primer set. TCRdb ran MiXCR on the multiplex PCR reads and lists one entry per CDR3 protein. Among approximately 560,000 distinct CDR3 sequences listed, less than 20% were seen once. PBMCs came from more than 9 ml fresh peripheral blood. This clonotype was detected ten times or more. The antigen is undetermined. General study findings and limits: From stable hyperthyroidism, ophthalmopathy was separated by a 13 V-J model. Peripheral blood also featured most of the thyroid clonotypes expanded above 0.001.

The germline V gene has CDR1 SNHLY and CDR2 FYNNEI. This CDR3 comprises 13 residues. Trimming took 6 bases from V and 6 from J, leaving 11 bases between them. This receptor was identified in a woman in her 30s with Graves' hyperthyroidism. The chain joins TRBV2 to TRBJ2-2; weak D call: TRBD1 (6 bases). What was sequenced was blood. CDR3 in DNA: TGTGCCAGCAGAAACAGGGTTCCCGGGGAGCTGTTTTTT. Protein sequence: CASRNRVPGELFF.